This T cell receptor beta chain derives from a study of blood T cell repertoires in COVID-19. Study as a whole: Italy, Spain and the United States were the sources of the convalescent and acute COVID-19 samples.

Participants came from about 23 US areas, aged about 18 to 90 years. Assignments of participants to cohorts depended upon their own reported clinical history. Only in-frame clones appear in the TCRdb table, and some are missing; sequencing was by immunoSEQ multiplex PCR. The sample comprises roughly 150,000 clones, over 80% of which are singletons, and around 5.1% rests with the top ten. The CDR3 consists of 14 residues. Per the germline V gene, CDR1 is SGDLS and CDR2 is YYNGEE. V dropped 4 bases and J dropped 6 bases, with 13 bases sitting between them. This TCR came from a man aged 70-80 years who had been exposed to COVID-19. The rearrangement links TRBV9 to TRBJ2-2; D may be TRBD2 (6 bases). Material: PBMCs or T cells enriched from blood (not recorded which). The CDR3 loop is CASSPTSGAGELFF. CDR3 coding DNA: TGTGCCAGCAGCCCGACTAGTGGAGCCGGGGAGCTGTTTTTT.